Each of the 14 T cell receptor beta chains below was sequenced from the same sample in a study of CD8 T cells in Susac syndrome (dated by TCRdb to the late 2010s). Library creation used the immunoSEQ multiplex PCR assay. RNA was extracted with the RNeasy kit and roughly 0.45 to 1 ug was reverse transcribed using random hexamers. TCRdb trimmed the raw reads at Q25, called clones with MiXCR and kept productive beta chains. Entries that share a CDR3 protein sequence are merged under the most common genes and DNA. Counted in this sample were 110,000 or so distinct CDR3 sequences; about 95% of them appeared once. The ten largest clones take up around 0.1% of the sample. The sequenced material came from CD4+ T cells from PBMCs. Receptor source: a human donor in good health.

The V gene is TRBV10-2, the J gene TRBJ2-7, with D perhaps matching TRBD2 (6 bases). CDR1 and CDR2 from the germline V gene are WSHSY and SAAADI. The CDR3 length is 15 residues. Trimming pared 1 base from V and 3 bases from J, leaving 13 bases between. The CDR3 sequence is CASSEWGSGYYEQYF. CDR3 nucleotide sequence: TGCGCCAGCAGTGAGTGGGGTAGCGGATACTACGAGCAGTACTTC.

This sequence joins TRBV7-9 and TRBJ2-7; unclear D gene. Germline loops: CDR1 SEHNR, CDR2 FQNEAQ (reference sequence). Trimming shortened V by 0 bases and J by 1 base, and 10 bases separated the two germline ends. The CDR3 sequence is 15 residues long. CDR3 in DNA: TGTGCCAGCAGCTTAGCGGCGACGGGTTCCTACGAGCAGTACTTC. Amino acids: CASSLAATGSYEQYF.

Of note for this clonotype: The junction differs from germline at one of its ends, possibly a read error. J is TRBJ2-7 and V is TRBV27, with D possibly TRBD1 on 7 matching bases. The length of the CDR3 is 9 residues. The germline V gene has CDR1 MNHEY and CDR2 SMNVEV (reference sequence). CDR3 bases: TGTGCCAGCAGTTTCCCAGGGGGGTTC. Residues: CASSFPGGF.

CDR3 sequence: CASSQGRQGSGYTF. CDR3 nucleotides: TGTGCCAGCAGCCAAGGCCGACAGGGAAGTGGCTACACCTTC. The chain links TRBV3-1 to TRBJ1-2, with 7 bases lining up with TRBD1. CDR1 LGHDT and CDR2 YNNKEL come from the germline V gene (reference sequence). The CDR3 consists of 14 residues. V shed 1 base, J shed 7 bases, and the junction held 6 bases outside the gene matches.

The V call is TRBV6-5, the J call TRBJ2-1, with TRBD2 matching over 7 bases. The J segment lost 8 bases and the V segment lost 0 bases, leaving 10 bases of the junction unmatched. Looked up from germline, CDR1 is MNHEY and CDR2 is SVGAGI. This CDR3 is 16 amino acids long. CDR3 residues: CASSYSSANRGDEQFF. CDR3 in DNA: TGTGCCAGCAGTTACTCGTCGGCTAACCGGGGGGATGAGCAGTTCTTC.

This clonotype was observed a single time. V is TRBV29-1 and J is TRBJ1-1; D call uncertain. The CDR3 is 12 amino acids. V lost 7 bases to trimming and J lost 1 base, with 10 bases between them. The V gene's germline CDR1 is SQVTM and CDR2 ANQGSEA. The CDR3 region has the DNA TGCAGCGCGATAAAAGGGAACACTGAAGCTTTCTTT. This encodes CSAIKGNTEAFF.

The V call is TRBV19, the J call TRBJ1-2; 12 bases align to TRBD1. CDR1 and CDR2 (germline): LNHDA, SQIVND (reference sequence). Germline trimming cut 6 bases from V and 3 bases from J; bases unmatched to any gene: 8. The CDR3 is 16 amino acids. In nucleotides, the CDR3 is TGTGCCAGTAGGGCCGGGACAGGGGGCATGGACTATGGCTACACCTTC. As protein: CASRAGTGGMDYGYTF. The variable domain in full, completed from reference TRBV19 and TRBJ1-2, reads DGGITQSPKYLFRKEGQNVTLSCEQNLNHDAMYWYRQDPGQGLRLIYYSQIVNDFQKGDIAEGYSVSREKKESFPLTVTSAQKNPTAFYLCASRAGTGGMDYGYTFGSGTRLTVV.

V gene TRBV28 combines with J gene TRBJ1-5; possibly TRBD1 for D (5 bases). In germline, CDR1 is MDHEN, CDR2 SYDVKM. This CDR3 is built from 15 residues. V gave up 6 bases and J gave up 2 bases, with 14 bases separating them. CDR3 amino acids: CASRFEGSGNQPQHF. In DNA, the CDR3 is TGTGCCAGCAGATTTGAGGGGTCGGGCAATCAGCCCCAGCATTTT.

This clonotype has only one observation. This sequence joins TRBV5-1 and TRBJ1-5; maybe TRBD1 (6 bases). Trimming took 4 bases from V and 0 from J, leaving 20 bases between them. Germline values: CDR1 SGHRS, CDR2 YFSETQ. CDR3 length: 18 residues. The CDR3: CASSPEGTGDTSNQPQHF. Written as DNA, the CDR3 is TGCGCCAGCAGCCCGGAGGGTACGGGGGACACTAGCAATCAGCCCCAGCATTTT.

Worth noting for this clonotype: Compared with germline, one end of the junction differs, possibly owing to a read error. The genes are TRBV7-7 and TRBJ2-5; 7 positions match TRBD1. Germline V gives CDR1 SSHAT, CDR2 FNYEAQ (reference sequence). This CDR3 region has 14 residues. The CDR3 DNA follows: TGTGCTAGCAGCTTGGACAGGTCCCAAGAGACCCAGTACTTC. Protein: CASSLDRSQETQYF.

V usage is TRBV5-4 and J usage is TRBJ2-7; TRBD1 is a possible D gene (5 bases). This CDR3 spans 14 amino acids. Germline V gene lookup returns CDR1 SGHNT and CDR2 YYREEE (reference sequence). The V end was cut by 0 bases, the J end by 2 bases, with 9 bases between. CDR3 nucleotides: TGTGCCAGCAGCTTGGACAGGCCTCCCTACGAGCAGTACTTC. It yields the protein CASSLDRPPYEQYF.

This clonotype was found once. V usage is TRBV20-1 and J usage is TRBJ2-3, with D possibly matching TRBD2 (6 bases). The germline V gene has CDR1 DFQATT and CDR2 SNEGSKA (reference sequence). V lost 0 bases to trimming and J lost 7 bases, with 20 bases between them. The CDR3 is 16 residues long. Here the CDR3 reads CSARDPGSAGGNTQYF. In DNA, the CDR3 is TGCAGTGCTAGAGATCCGGGATCAGCGGGTGGAAATACGCAGTATTTT.

The J gene is TRBJ2-1, the V gene TRBV9, with 8 positions matching TRBD2. J gave up 5 bases and V 2 bases, and 9 bases lay outside the gene matches. Germline-derived CDR1 and CDR2 are SGDLS and YYNGEE. The CDR3 is 16 amino acids. CDR3 nucleotide sequence: TGTGCCAGCAGCGTCTCATCTAGCGGGCGTAACAATGAGCAGTTCTTC. Translated: CASSVSSSGRNNEQFF.

J is TRBJ2-1 and V is TRBV28; unclear D gene. CDR1 and CDR2 from the germline V gene are MDHEN and SYDVKM. This CDR3 has 11 amino acids. Trimming pared 4 bases from V and 14 bases from J, leaving 12 bases between. As DNA, the CDR3 is TGTGCCAGCAGTTATGGCACCTTGGAGTTCTTC. Its translation: CASSYGTLEFF.